This T cell receptor (beta chain) was sequenced in a study of CD8 T cells in ankylosing spondylitis (TCRdb year 2017). About the study as a whole: T cell receptor beta repertoires were profiled in healthy donors and ankylosing spondylitis patients so that disease-linked TCR variants could be found. In total, the full study cohort was made up of nearly 110 healthy donors and 25 or so ankylosing spondylitis patients. Peripheral blood was sampled, and synovial fluid was also collected from ankylosing spondylitis patients. Results the study describes overall, beyond this receptor: A CD8+ phenotype was shown by the disease-linked clones, which were found at relatively low frequencies in peripheral blood. Some motif variants were previously reported in synovial fluid and blood of reactive arthritis patients, suggesting common disease-initiation mechanisms. A TCR beta motif made up of 7 to 9 highly homologous amino acid variants appeared to be characteristic of blood from ankylosing spondylitis patients. The disease-linked clones were reported as significantly enriched in matched synovial fluid samples from ankylosing spondylitis patients.

Sequencer: Illumina HiSeq 2500. TCR beta libraries were prepared by quantitative 5'-RACE with molecular barcodes. For the original study's pipeline: A new computational method, built on a probabilistic model of VDJ rearrangement, was used to identify disease-linked TCR variants. The raw public reads went through TCRdb reprocessing: fastp at Q25, MiXCR clone calling, in-frame beta chains kept. A single entry per CDR3 protein holds the most common genes and DNA from its merged rows. Clone size and V and J calls follow TCRdb, not the original study. For this sample there are 190,000 or so distinct CDR3 sequences; about 13% appear just once. 15% to 20% of the sample belongs to the ten largest clones. For this clonotype: There is no known antigen for this receptor. No base-level quality is on record; no much larger clone is a single base apart.

The sequenced sample was blood, either unsorted or a sorted T cell fraction (not recorded which). The TCR was taken from a male donor with ankylosing spondylitis or in good health (not recorded which).

For the CDR3, the sequence is CASRELAGGHNEQFF. The nucleotides are TGTGCCAGCAGGGAACTAGCGGGGGGACACAATGAGCAGTTCTTC. The chain uses TRBV3-1 and TRBJ2-1; 12 bases in the middle match TRBD2. Trimming takes 6 bases off V and 5 bases off J; junction bases not matched to a gene: 5. The CDR3 holds 15 amino acids from the cysteine to the phenylalanine. Just CDR3 DNA is preserved here, 45 bases in frame from base 1. The germline V gene encodes CDR1 LGHDT and CDR2 YNNKEL (reference sequence).